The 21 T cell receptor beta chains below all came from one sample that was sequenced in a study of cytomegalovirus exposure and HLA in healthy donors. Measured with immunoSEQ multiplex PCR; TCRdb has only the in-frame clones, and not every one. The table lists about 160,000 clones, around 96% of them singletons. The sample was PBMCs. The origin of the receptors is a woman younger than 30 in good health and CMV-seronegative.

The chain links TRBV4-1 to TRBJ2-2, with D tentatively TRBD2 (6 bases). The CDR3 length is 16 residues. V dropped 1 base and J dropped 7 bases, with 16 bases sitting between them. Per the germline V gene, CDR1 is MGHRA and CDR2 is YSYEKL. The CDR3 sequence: CASSQGEERVFGELFF. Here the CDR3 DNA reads TGCGCCAGCAGCCAAGGCGAAGAGCGGGTTTTCGGGGAGCTGTTTTTT.

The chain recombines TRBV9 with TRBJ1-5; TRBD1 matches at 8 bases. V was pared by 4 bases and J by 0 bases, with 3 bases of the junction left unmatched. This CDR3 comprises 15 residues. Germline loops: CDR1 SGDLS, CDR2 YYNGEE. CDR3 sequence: CASSTGTGSNQPQHF. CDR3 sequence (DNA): TGTGCCAGCAGCACCGGGACAGGTAGCAATCAGCCCCAGCATTTT.

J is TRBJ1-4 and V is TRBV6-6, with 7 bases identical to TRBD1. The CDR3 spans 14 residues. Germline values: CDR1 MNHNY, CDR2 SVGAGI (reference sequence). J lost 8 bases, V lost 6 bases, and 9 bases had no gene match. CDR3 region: CASRTHRGEEKLFF. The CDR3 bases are TGTGCCAGCAGAACTCACAGGGGAGAAGAAAAACTGTTTTTT.

CDR3 protein: CAKSGTSGTDTQYF. The CDR3 coding sequence is TGTGCCAAGTCCGGGACTAGCGGCACAGATACGCAGTATTTT. The chain combines TRBV2 with TRBJ2-3; 10 bases agree with TRBD2. CDR1 is SNHLY and CDR2 is FYNNEI in the germline V gene. The CDR3 runs to 14 residues. V shed 10 bases, J shed 1 base, and the junction held 5 bases outside the gene matches.

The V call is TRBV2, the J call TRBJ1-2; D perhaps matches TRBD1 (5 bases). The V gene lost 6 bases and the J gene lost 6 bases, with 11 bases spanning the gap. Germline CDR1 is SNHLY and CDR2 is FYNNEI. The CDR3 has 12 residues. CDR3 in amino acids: CASSGGTDGYTF. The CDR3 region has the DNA TGTGCCAGCAGCGGCGGGACGGATGGCTACACCTTC.

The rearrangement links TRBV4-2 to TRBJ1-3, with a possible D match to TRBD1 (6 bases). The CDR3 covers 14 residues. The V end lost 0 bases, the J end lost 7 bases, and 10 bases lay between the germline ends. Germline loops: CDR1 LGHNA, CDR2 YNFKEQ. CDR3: CASSQERGHNTIYF. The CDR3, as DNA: TGTGCCAGCAGCCAAGAAAGGGGACATAACACCATATATTTT.

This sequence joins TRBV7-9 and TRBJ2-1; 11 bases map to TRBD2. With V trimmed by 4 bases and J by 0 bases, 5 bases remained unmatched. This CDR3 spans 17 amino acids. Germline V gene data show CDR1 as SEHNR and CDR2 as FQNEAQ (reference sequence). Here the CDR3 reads CASSSGLAGDSYNEQFF. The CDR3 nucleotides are TGTGCCAGCAGCTCTGGACTAGCGGGTGACTCCTACAATGAGCAGTTCTTC.

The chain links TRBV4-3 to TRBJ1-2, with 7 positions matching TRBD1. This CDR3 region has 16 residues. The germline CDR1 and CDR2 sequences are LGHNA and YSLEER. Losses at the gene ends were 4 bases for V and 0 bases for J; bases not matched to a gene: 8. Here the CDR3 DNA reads TGCGCCAGCAGCCGGGCACAGGGGAACGCTAACTATGGCTACACCTTC. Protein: CASSRAQGNANYGYTF.

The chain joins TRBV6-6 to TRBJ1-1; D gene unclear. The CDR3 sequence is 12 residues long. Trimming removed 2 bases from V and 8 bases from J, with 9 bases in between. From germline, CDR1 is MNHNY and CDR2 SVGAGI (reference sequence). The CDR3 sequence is CASSYVEAEAFF. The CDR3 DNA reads TGTGCCAGCAGTTACGTGGAAGCGGAAGCTTTCTTT.

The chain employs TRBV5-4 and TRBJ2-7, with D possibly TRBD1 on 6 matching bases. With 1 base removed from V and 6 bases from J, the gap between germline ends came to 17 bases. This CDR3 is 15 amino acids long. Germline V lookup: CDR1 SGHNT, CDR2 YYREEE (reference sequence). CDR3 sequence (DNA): TGTGCCAGCAGCTTGCGCCGGGACACGGCCCGCGAGCAGTACTTC. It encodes CASSLRRDTAREQYF.

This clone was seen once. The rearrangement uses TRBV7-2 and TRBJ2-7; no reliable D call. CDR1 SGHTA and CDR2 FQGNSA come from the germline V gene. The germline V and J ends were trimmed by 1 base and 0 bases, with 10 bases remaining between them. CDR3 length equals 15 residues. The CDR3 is CASSLDMAGSYEQYF. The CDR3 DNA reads TGTGCCAGCAGCTTAGATATGGCAGGCTCCTACGAGCAGTACTTC. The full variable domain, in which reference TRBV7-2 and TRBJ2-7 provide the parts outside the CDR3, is GAGVSQSPSNKVTEKGKDVELRCDPISGHTALYWYRQSLGQGLEFLIYFQGNSAPDKSGLPSDRFSAERTGGSVSTLTIQRTQQEDSAVYLCASSLDMAGSYEQYFGPGTRLTVT.

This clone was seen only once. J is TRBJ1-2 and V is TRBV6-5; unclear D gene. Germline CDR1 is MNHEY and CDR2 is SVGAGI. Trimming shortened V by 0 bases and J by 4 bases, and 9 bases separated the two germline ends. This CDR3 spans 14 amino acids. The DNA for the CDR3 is TGTGCCAGCAGTTACTCAGTCGATAGCTATGGCTACACCTTC. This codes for CASSYSVDSYGYTF.

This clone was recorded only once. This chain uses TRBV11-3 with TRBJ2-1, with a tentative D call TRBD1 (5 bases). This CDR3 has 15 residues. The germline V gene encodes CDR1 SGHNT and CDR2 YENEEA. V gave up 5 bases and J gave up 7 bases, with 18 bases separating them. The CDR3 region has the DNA TGTGCCAGCAGCGGACCGGACACCTTGGGAAATGAGCAGTTCTTC. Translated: CASSGPDTLGNEQFF. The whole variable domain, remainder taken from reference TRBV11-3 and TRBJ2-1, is EAGVVQSPRYKIIEKKQPVAFWCNPISGHNTLYWYLQNLGQGPELLIRYENEEAVDDSQLPKDRFSAERLKGVDSTLKIQPAELGDSAVYLCASSGPDTLGNEQFFGPGTRLTVL.

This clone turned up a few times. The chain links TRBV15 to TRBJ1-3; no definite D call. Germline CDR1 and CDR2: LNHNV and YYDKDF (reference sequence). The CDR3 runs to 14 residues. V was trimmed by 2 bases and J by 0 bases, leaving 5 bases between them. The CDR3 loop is CATSRQISGNTIYF. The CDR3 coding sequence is TGTGCCACCAGCAGACAGATCTCTGGAAACACCATATATTTT.

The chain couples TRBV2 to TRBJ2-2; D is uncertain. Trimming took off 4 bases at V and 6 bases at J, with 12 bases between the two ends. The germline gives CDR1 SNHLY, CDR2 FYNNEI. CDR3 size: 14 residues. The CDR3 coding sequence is TGTGCCAGCAGTGCCCCCATGCGCCCCGGGGAGCTGTTTTTT. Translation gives CASSAPMRPGELFF.

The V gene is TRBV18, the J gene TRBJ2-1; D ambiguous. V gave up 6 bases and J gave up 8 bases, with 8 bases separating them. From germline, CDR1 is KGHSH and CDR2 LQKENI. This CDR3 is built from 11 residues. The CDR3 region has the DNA TGTGCCAGCTCCCGCGCGGATGAGCAGTTCTTC. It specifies CASSRADEQFF.

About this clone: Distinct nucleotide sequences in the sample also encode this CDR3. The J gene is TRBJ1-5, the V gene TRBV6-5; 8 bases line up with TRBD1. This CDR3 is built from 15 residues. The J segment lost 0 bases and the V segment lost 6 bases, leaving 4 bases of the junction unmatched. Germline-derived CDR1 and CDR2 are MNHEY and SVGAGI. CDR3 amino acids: CASSTDRGSNQPQHF. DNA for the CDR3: TGTGCCAGCAGCACTGACAGGGGTAGCAATCAGCCCCAGCATTTT.

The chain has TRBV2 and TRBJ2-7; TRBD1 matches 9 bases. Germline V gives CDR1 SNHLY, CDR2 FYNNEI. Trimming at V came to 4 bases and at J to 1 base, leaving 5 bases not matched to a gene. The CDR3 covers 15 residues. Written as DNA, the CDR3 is TGTGCCAGCAGTGCCGGGACAGGGATATCCTACGAGCAGTACTTC. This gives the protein CASSAGTGISYEQYF.

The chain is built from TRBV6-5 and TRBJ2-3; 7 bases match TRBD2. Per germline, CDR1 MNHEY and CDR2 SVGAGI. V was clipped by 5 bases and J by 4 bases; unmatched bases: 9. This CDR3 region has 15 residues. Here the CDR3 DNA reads TGTGCCAGCAGTCAGGCTCTTCGGGGGGCAGATACGCAGTATTTT. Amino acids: CASSQALRGADTQYF.

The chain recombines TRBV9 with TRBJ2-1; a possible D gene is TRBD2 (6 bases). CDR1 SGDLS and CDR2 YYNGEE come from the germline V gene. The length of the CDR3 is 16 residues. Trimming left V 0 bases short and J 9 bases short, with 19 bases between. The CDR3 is CASSVGPGGKQSEQFF. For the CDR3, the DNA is TGTGCCAGCAGCGTAGGTCCGGGCGGGAAGCAAAGTGAGCAGTTCTTC.

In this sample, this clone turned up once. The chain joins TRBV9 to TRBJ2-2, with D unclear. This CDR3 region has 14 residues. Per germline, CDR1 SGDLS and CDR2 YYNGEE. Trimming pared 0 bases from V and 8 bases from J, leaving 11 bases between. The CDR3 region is CASSVDSVRGELFF. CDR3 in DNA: TGTGCCAGCAGCGTAGATTCGGTGCGGGGGGAGCTGTTTTTT.